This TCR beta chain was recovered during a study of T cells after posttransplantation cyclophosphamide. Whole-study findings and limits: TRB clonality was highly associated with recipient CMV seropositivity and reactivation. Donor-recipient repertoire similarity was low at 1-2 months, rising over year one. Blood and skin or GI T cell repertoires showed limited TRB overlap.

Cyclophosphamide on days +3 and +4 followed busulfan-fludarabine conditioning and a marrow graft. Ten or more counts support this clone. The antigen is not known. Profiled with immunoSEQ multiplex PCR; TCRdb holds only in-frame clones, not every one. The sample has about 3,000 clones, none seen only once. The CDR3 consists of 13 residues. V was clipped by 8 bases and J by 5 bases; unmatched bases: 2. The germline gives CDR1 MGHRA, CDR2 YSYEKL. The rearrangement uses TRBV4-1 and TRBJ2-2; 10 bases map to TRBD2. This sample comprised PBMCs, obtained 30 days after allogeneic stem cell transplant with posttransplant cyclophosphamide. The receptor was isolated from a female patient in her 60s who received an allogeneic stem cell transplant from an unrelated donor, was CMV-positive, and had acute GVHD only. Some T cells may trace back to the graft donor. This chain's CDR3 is CASGGLATGELFF. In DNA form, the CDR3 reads TGCGCCAGCGGGGGACTAGCGACCGGGGAGCTGTTTTTT.